This T cell receptor beta chain is from a study of T cells in Graves' hyperthyroidism and ophthalmopathy. Using RNA transcripts as the source, TCR beta CDR3 regions were amplified. The HTBI primer set was used in a first-round RT-PCR of the TCR CDR3. MiXCR, run by TCRdb on the multiplex PCR reads, gives a single entry per CDR3 protein. The data show about 610,000 distinct CDR3 sequences, approximately 44% seen once. As to this clonotype: Its target is not known.

The study enrolled patients aged 18 to 65 with newly diagnosed hyperthyroidism of under 2 months' duration. Study-wide findings and caveats: Most thyroid clonotypes expanded above 0.001 appeared in blood too. The model's output predicted ophthalmopathy at a median of roughly 6 months prior to onset. A 13 V-J model separated ophthalmopathy from stable hyperthyroidism.

CDR3 size: 14 residues. After removal of 7 bases from V and 5 bases from J, the junction contained 8 bases not matched to a gene. Germline assignment: CDR1 SNHLY and CDR2 FYNNEI. The source is a young woman with Graves' hyperthyroidism. The V and J genes are TRBV2 and TRBJ2-1; TRBD2 matches 7 bases. Source material: peripheral blood or thyroid tissue (not recorded which). DNA for the CDR3: TGTGCCAGCACCCCTAGCGGCCATAACAATGAGCAGTTCTTC. It is translated as CASTPSGHNNEQFF.